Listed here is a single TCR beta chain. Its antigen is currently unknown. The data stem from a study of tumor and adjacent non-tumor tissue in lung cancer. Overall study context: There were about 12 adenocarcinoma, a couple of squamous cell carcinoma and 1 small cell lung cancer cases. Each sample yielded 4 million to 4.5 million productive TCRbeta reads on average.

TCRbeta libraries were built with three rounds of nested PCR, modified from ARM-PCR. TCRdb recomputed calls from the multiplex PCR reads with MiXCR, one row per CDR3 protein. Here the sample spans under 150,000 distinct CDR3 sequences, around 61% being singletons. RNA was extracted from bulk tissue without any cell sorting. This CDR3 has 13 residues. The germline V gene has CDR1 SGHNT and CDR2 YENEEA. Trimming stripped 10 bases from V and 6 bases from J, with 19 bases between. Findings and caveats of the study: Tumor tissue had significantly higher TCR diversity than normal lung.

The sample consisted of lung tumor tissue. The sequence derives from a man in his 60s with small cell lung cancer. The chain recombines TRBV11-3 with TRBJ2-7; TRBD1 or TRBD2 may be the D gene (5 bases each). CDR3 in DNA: TGTGCCACACAGGCGGGTGTGGGGAGCGAGCAGTACTTC. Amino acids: CATQAGVGSEQYF.